The entry that follows covers one T cell receptor (beta chain) sequence. Its matching antigen is unknown. V was pared by 0 bases and J by 4 bases, with 12 bases between. Looked up from germline, CDR1 is LGHNA and CDR2 is YSLEER. The CDR3 covers 15 residues. This entry is derived from a study of T cell responses to AZD1222 COVID-19 vaccine. Study outcomes and limitations: Spike was spanned by vaccine-associated CD4 TCRs, which were dominant at 160-218 and 743-854. Within unmutated variant regions lay the reported targets of nearly half of spike-specific TCRs. Spike-specific TCR depth and breadth grew after two AZD1222 doses.

Generated by immunoSEQ multiplex PCR, the TCRdb table keeps only in-frame clones and is missing some. The sample lists about 120,000 clones; 80% to 90% were seen once. This clonotype originated in an adult in good health. The material was peripheral blood, obtained on day 0 of MenACWY control vaccination. The chain carries TRBV4-3 and TRBJ1-1, with D perhaps matching TRBD1 (5 bases). CDR3 sequence: CASSQDRGVGTEAFF. The CDR3 DNA reads as TGCGCCAGCAGCCAAGATAGAGGGGTGGGCACTGAAGCTTTCTTT.